The following is a T cell receptor (beta chain) sequence with its context. Produced via immunoSEQ multiplex PCR; TCRdb's table is partial and in-frame only. This table has 75,000 or so clones, roughly 90% appearing once. Germline V gene lookup returns CDR1 SGDLS and CDR2 YYNGEE. The CDR3 runs 15 residues. With 0 bases clipped from V and 6 bases from J, the junction kept 6 bases outside the gene matches. These data are taken from a study of control samples from healthy donors and cancer patients. The genes are TRBV9 and TRBJ1-5; 7 nucleotides align to TRBD1. The TCR comes from a man aged 60-69 years with colorectal cancer. Specimen: PBMCs. CDR3 bases: TGTGCCAGCAGCGTAGGTGAGGGGGCTATTCAGCCCCAGCATTTT. Encoded protein: CASSVGEGAIQPQHF.